This TCR beta chain stems from a study of T cells in Graves' hyperthyroidism and ophthalmopathy. V was pared by 10 bases and J by 5 bases, with 8 bases of the junction left unmatched. The CDR3 extends over 14 amino acids. From RNA transcripts, TCR beta CDR3 regions were amplified. The HTBI set primed first-round TCR CDR3 RT-PCR. TCRdb used MiXCR to reprocess the multiplex PCR reads, holding one entry per CDR3 protein. The sample has almost 350,000 distinct CDR3 sequences; approximately 18% are singletons. The receptor was isolated from a middle-aged woman with Graves' ophthalmopathy. The V and J genes are TRBV12-3 or TRBV12-4 and TRBJ2-2; 9 bases map to TRBD2. What was sequenced was blood. In DNA, the CDR3 is TGTGCCACCGATATGCGGGAGGGGACCGGGGAGCTGTTTTTT. It yields the protein CATDMREGTGELFF.